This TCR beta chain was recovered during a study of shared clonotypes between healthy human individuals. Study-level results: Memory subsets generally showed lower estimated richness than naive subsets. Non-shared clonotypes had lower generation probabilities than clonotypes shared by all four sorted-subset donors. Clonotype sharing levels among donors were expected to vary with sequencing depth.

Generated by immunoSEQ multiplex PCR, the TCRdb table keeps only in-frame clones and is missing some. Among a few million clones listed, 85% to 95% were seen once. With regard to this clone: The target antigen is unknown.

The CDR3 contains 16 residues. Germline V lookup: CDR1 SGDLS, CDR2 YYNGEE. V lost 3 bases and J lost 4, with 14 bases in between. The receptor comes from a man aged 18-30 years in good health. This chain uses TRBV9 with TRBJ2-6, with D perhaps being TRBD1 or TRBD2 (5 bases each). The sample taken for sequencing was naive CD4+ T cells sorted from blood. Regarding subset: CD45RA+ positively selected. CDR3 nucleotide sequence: TGTGCCAGCAGCGCAGGGACGCGGTGGGGGGCCAACGTCCTGACTTTC. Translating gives CASSAGTRWGANVLTF.